The sequence of this T cell receptor beta chain was determined in a study of shared clonotypes between healthy human individuals. Study-wide results and caveats: It was expected that sequencing depth would affect clonotype sharing among donors.

Points on this clone: The antigen is not known.

Once extracted for a subset, genomic DNA was divided evenly among several immunoSEQ plates. TCRdb's copy holds only in-frame clones and misses some; the assay was immunoSEQ multiplex PCR. In the table there are 780,000 or so clones, roughly two thirds of which are singletons. The J segment lost 3 bases and the V segment lost 4 bases, leaving 4 bases of the junction unmatched. This CDR3 contains 14 residues. Germline CDR1 reads SNHLY; CDR2 reads FYNNEI. The material sequenced was memory CD4+ T cells sorted from blood. Subset of the sample: CD45RA-negative fraction. The rearrangement links TRBV2 to TRBJ2-7; 9 bases match TRBD2. The clonotype comes from a woman in her 30s in good health. The CDR3 nucleotides are TGTGCCAGCAGTGGGCGGACTAGCGACTACGAGCAGTACTTC. Translation gives CASSGRTSDYEQYF.